This T cell receptor (beta chain) emerged from a study of T cell responses to AZD1222 COVID-19 vaccine. Turning to the study itself: Second doses at about 4 or about 12 weeks were pooled.

The repertoire was sequenced with immunoSEQ multiplex PCR; TCRdb's copy has only in-frame clones and lacks some. The sample yields more than 100,000 clones, about 90% seen once. Findings and limits, study-wide: Clonal diversity was possibly underestimated, and white British individuals and females predominated among donors. Reportedly, nearly half the spike-specific TCRs target unmutated variant regions. Vaccine-associated CD4 TCRs spanned spike, dominant at 160-218 and 743-854.

Looked up from germline, CDR1 is GTSNPN and CDR2 is SVGIG (reference sequence). This CDR3 has 14 residues. The V and J ends lost 2 bases and 7 bases respectively, with 17 bases between them. As concerns this clone: The antigen is not known.

This sequence was found in an adult in good health. This sample comprised peripheral blood, obtained on day 0 of AZD1222 vaccination. The J gene is TRBJ2-5, the V gene TRBV30; D might be TRBD2 (5 bases). As DNA, the CDR3 is TGTGCCTGGAGTCCTCCCACGGACTGGTCGACCCAGTACTTC. Translating gives CAWSPPTDWSTQYF.